Listed below are T cell receptor beta chains from one sample, sequenced in a study of blood T cell repertoires in COVID-19. Sequencing used immunoSEQ multiplex PCR; TCRdb keeps in-frame clones, though not all of them. The sample consists of 75,000 to 90,000 clones, roughly 91% of them appearing once. Sequenced input: peripheral blood. Every receptor here comes from a woman between 45 and 60 years old in a cohort sampled during active COVID-19. Each CDR3 is given with its conserved first and last residue.

TRBJ2-1	TRBV7-9	CASSSYPDRYEQFF
TRBJ2-1	TRBV5-1	CASSPAGGPFPNEQFF
TRBJ2-7	TRBV7-8	CASSLGREQYF
TRBJ2-2	TRBV6-1	CASSGTRDTPGLVSTGELFF
TRBJ2-1	TRBV18	CASSPRGGTNEQFF
TRBJ1-5	TRBV29-1	CSVGQGVNQPQHF
TRBJ2-7	TRBV5-4	CASSLGSGSSYEQYF
TRBJ1-6	TRBV11-2	CASSFLGTENSPLHF
TRBJ2-1	TRBV28	CASSLSQGNEQFF
TRBJ2-1	TRBV9	CASSVDRGSSSRNEQFF
TRBJ2-3	TRBV29-1	CSSYGGYTDTQYF
TRBJ2-4	TRBV20-1	CSASGASKNIQYF
TRBJ1-4	TRBV28	CASSQRTGTNEKLFF